These 30 T cell receptor beta chains came from one sample sequenced in a study of blood T cell repertoires in COVID-19. Here immunoSEQ multiplex PCR was the method, and the copy in TCRdb shows in-frame clones only, minus some. In the table there are more than 250,000 clones, more than 80% of which are singletons. Sequenced material: peripheral blood. These TCRs come from a man aged 18 to 30 who had recovered from COVID-19.

The chain recombines TRBV13 with TRBJ1-1, with D perhaps matching TRBD1 (6 bases). From germline, CDR1 is PRHDT and CDR2 FYEKMQ (reference sequence). Deletions cut 3 bases from V and 7 bases from J, with 15 bases between. The length of the CDR3 is 14 residues. DNA of the CDR3: TGTGCCAGCAGCTTTGGTCTCAGGGGAAATGAAGCTTTCTTT. Its protein product is CASSFGLRGNEAFF.

V and J are TRBV11-3 and TRBJ2-1; D may be TRBD1 (6 bases). CDR1 SGHNT and CDR2 YENEEA come from the germline V gene. The V end was cut by 3 bases, the J end by 7 bases, with 16 bases between. This CDR3 has 15 amino acids. The CDR3 spells CASSFPTGTWNEQFF. CDR3 DNA sequence: TGTGCCAGCAGCTTCCCTACAGGGACGTGGAATGAGCAGTTCTTC.

The chain has TRBV6-5 and TRBJ2-3, with 12 bases that match TRBD2. Germline CDR1 MNHEY, CDR2 SVGAGI. The trim removed 11 bases at V and 3 bases at J, leaving 6 bases unmatched. The CDR3 sequence is 14 residues long. The CDR3 loop is CAGRLAGETDTQYF. For the CDR3, the DNA is TGTGCCGGTAGACTAGCGGGAGAGACAGATACGCAGTATTTT.

The genes are TRBV3-1 (or the pseudogene TRBV3-2) and TRBJ2-5, with 7 bases identical to TRBD2. V gave up 2 bases and J gave up 5 bases; unmatched junction bases: 2. The CDR3 sequence is 13 residues long. Germline V gives CDR1 LGHDT, CDR2 YNNKEL (reference sequence). CDR3 in DNA: TGTGCCAGCAGCCAACTGGGGGGGGAGACCCAGTACTTC. This encodes CASSQLGGETQYF.

The chain couples TRBV3-1 (or the pseudogene TRBV3-2) to TRBJ1-2; possible D gene TRBD1, 6 bases. The CDR3 consists of 14 residues. The V and J ends lost 4 bases and 5 bases respectively, with 14 bases between them. In germline, CDR1 is LGHDT, CDR2 YNNKEL (reference sequence). The CDR3 nucleotides read TGTGCCAGCAGCCTTGGACAGCCACTTTATGGCTACACCTTC. It is translated as CASSLGQPLYGYTF.

The V call is TRBV21-1, the J call TRBJ2-1; no DNA check was done on the table's D call, TRBD2. TRBV21-1 is flagged as a pseudogene. The CDR3 is made up of 18 amino acids. Written as DNA, the CDR3 is TGTGCCAGCAGCAAAGCGCGGGGGGGAGATAGCTCCTACAATGAGCAGTTCTTC. Residues: CASSKARGGDSSYNEQFF.

This clone was counted between two and nine times. This chain joins TRBV3-1 (or the pseudogene TRBV3-2) and TRBJ2-7; TRBD2 is a possible D gene (6 bases). The CDR3 extends over 15 amino acids. Germline V lookup: CDR1 LGHDT, CDR2 YNNKEL (reference sequence). V was cut by 0 bases and J by 4 bases, with 13 bases left in between. CDR3 DNA: TGTGCCAGCAGCCAAGACGGGGGATTTAGGTACGAGCAGTACTTC. This translates into CASSQDGGFRYEQYF.

The chain couples TRBV6-5 to TRBJ2-7; 8 nucleotides agree with TRBD2. The trim removed 5 bases at V and 4 bases at J, leaving 10 bases unmatched. CDR3 length: 15 amino acids. From germline, CDR1 is MNHEY and CDR2 SVGAGI. The CDR3 coding sequence is TGTGCCAGCAGTCCCCGAGAAAGCGGGAGTTACGAGCAGTACTTC. Translating gives CASSPRESGSYEQYF.

This clone was counted once. The genes are TRBV4-2 and TRBJ2-1; TRBD2 aligns across 11 bases. Germline V gene data show CDR1 as LGHNA and CDR2 as YNFKEQ. CDR3 size: 21 residues. Unmatched junction bases numbered 17, after V lost 0 bases and J lost 4 bases. In DNA, the CDR3 is TGTGCCAGCAGCCAAGAGCCCCTTTTAGCGGGAGGGCCTAAAGTTTACAATGAGCAGTTCTTC. Translating gives CASSQEPLLAGGPKVYNEQFF.

This sequence joins TRBV11-2 and TRBJ2-7, with D unclear. The CDR3 loop spans 12 amino acids. Germline V gene lookup returns CDR1 SGHAT and CDR2 FQNNGV. Between the trimmed V and J ends, which lost 1 base and 2 bases, there was a span of 3 bases. CDR3 nucleotides: TGTGCCAGCAGCTTAGGTACCTACGAGCAGTACTTC. Its protein product is CASSLGTYEQYF.

This chain joins TRBV5-4 and TRBJ2-7; TRBD1 matches 7 bases. Germline V lookup: CDR1 SGHNT, CDR2 YYREEE (reference sequence). V was clipped by 4 bases and J by 7 bases; unmatched bases: 8. The CDR3 runs to 13 residues. The CDR3 DNA is TGTGCCAGCAGCCCCGACAGGGTGAGGGAGCAGTACTTC. It specifies CASSPDRVREQYF.

The gene calls are TRBV6-5 and TRBJ2-1; D unclear. The ends were cut back, 7 bases at V and 9 bases at J, with 16 bases in the middle. Germline-derived CDR1 and CDR2 are MNHEY and SVGAGI. The CDR3 has 13 residues. The CDR3 protein is CASKPLIRSEQFF. CDR3 coding DNA: TGTGCCAGCAAACCCCTCATTCGCAGTGAGCAGTTCTTC.

The chain recombines TRBV10-3 with TRBJ1-1; D unresolved. Trimming stripped 6 bases from V and 1 base from J, with 12 bases between. The CDR3 covers 14 residues. Germline loops: CDR1 ENHRY, CDR2 SYGVKD. As DNA, the CDR3 is TGTGCCATCAGCCTTCGGGAAGGGAACACTGAAGCTTTCTTT. It translates to CAISLREGNTEAFF.

This clone was observed a few times. The chain has TRBV14 and TRBJ2-7; TRBD1 matches at 8 bases. This CDR3 is 14 amino acids long. The ends lost 4 bases at V and 0 bases at J; junction bases unmatched: 2. Germline lookup yields CDR1 SGHDN and CDR2 FVKESK. Here the CDR3 reads CASSRTGSSYEQYF. CDR3 in DNA: TGTGCCAGCAGCCGGACAGGGAGCTCCTACGAGCAGTACTTC.

The V and J genes are TRBV6-6 and TRBJ1-5; a possible D gene is TRBD1 (5 bases). Germline CDR1 and CDR2: MNHNY and SVGAGI (reference sequence). CDR3 length: 16 amino acids. Trimming shortened V by 7 bases and J by 0 bases, and 16 bases separated the two germline ends. CDR3 sequence (DNA): TGTGCCAGCACCACCCCCGGGACTTATAGCAATCAGCCCCAGCATTTT. Translated: CASTTPGTYSNQPQHF.

As to this clone: The junction departs from the called germline gene at one end, perhaps through a read error. This chain joins TRBV4-1 and TRBJ1-2, with TRBD1 matching 10 bases. CDR3 size: 15 residues. In germline, CDR1 is MGHRA, CDR2 YSYEKL. The CDR3 loop reads CANSQSRGTGDGYTF. In DNA form, the CDR3 reads TGCGCCAACAGCCAAAGCCGAGGGACAGGGGATGGCTACACCTTC.

This clone appeared a single time. V usage is TRBV25-1 and J usage is TRBJ1-1; 9 bases are shared with TRBD1. V lost 4 bases, J lost 4 bases, and 7 bases stayed unmatched. This CDR3 contains 15 residues. Per the germline V gene, CDR1 is MGHDK and CDR2 is SYGVNS. This chain's CDR3 is CASSGPGQGPTEAFF. As DNA, the CDR3 is TGTGCCAGCAGTGGTCCCGGACAGGGGCCCACTGAAGCTTTCTTT. Together with reference TRBV25-1 and TRBJ1-1, the CDR3 gives the full variable domain: EADIYQTPRYLVIGTGKKITLECSQTMGHDKMYWYQQDPGMELHLIHYSYGVNSTEKGDLSSESTVSRIRTEHFPLTLESARPSHTSQYLCASSGPGQGPTEAFFGQGTRLTVV.

This chain joins TRBV7-2 and TRBJ2-7; 11 positions match TRBD2. This CDR3 has 15 amino acids. The J segment lost 3 bases and the V segment lost 5 bases, leaving 6 bases of the junction unmatched. Germline lookup yields CDR1 SGHTA and CDR2 FQGNSA. The CDR3 is CASSQTLAGVYEQYF. CDR3 bases: TGTGCCAGCAGCCAGACACTAGCGGGAGTCTACGAGCAGTACTTC.

CDR3 loop: CASSLEVAVYGYTF. DNA for the CDR3: TGTGCCAGCAGCTTAGAGGTGGCGGTCTATGGCTACACCTTC. V usage is TRBV7-2 and J usage is TRBJ1-2; D is uncertain. The CDR3 length is 14 residues. Trimming stripped 1 base from V and 4 bases from J, with 10 bases between. CDR1 is SGHTA, CDR2 FQGNSA, per germline.

Of note for this clone: The identical CDR3 is also encoded by other nucleotide sequences in the sample. This chain joins TRBV12-3 or TRBV12-4 and TRBJ1-2; D remains ambiguous. V was pared by 2 bases and J by 5 bases, with 6 bases between. This CDR3 spans 12 amino acids. The CDR3 sequence is CASSLSLYGYTF. In DNA, the CDR3 is TGTGCCAGCAGTTTATCGCTATATGGCTACACCTTC.

This chain uses TRBV30 with TRBJ2-5; 8 bases are shared with TRBD1. With V trimmed by 7 bases and J by 0 bases, 10 bases remained unmatched. Per germline, CDR1 GTSNPN and CDR2 SVGIG (reference sequence). The CDR3 spans 15 residues. The CDR3 spells CALGQASGYQETQYF. CDR3 DNA: TGTGCCTTGGGACAGGCGTCTGGGTACCAAGAGACCCAGTACTTC.

V gene TRBV27 combines with J gene TRBJ2-7; 7 nucleotides align to TRBD1. This CDR3 is 16 amino acids long. Trimming at V came to 3 bases and at J to 1 base, leaving 9 bases not matched to a gene. Germline assignment: CDR1 MNHEY and CDR2 SMNVEV (reference sequence). CDR3 sequence: CASSFTWTGGSYEQYF. CDR3 sequence (DNA): TGTGCCAGCAGTTTCACCTGGACAGGCGGATCCTACGAGCAGTACTTC.

The J gene is TRBJ2-7, the V gene TRBV7-2, with TRBD1 identical over 10 bases. This CDR3 region has 15 residues. Germline lookup yields CDR1 SGHTA and CDR2 FQGNSA. The trim removed 1 base at V and 4 bases at J, leaving 4 bases unmatched. The CDR3 nucleotides read TGTGCCAGCAGCTTAGTGGGACAGGGGATTTACGAGCAGTACTTC. It yields the protein CASSLVGQGIYEQYF.

This sequence joins TRBV6-1 and TRBJ1-4; 10 bases match TRBD1. V shed 3 bases and J 7 bases; nucleotides not matched to a gene: 5. Germline V gives CDR1 MNHNS, CDR2 SASEGT. This CDR3 region has 15 residues. The CDR3 sequence: CASSEGQGISEKLFF. Written as DNA, the CDR3 is TGTGCCAGCAGTGAGGGACAGGGGATTAGTGAAAAACTGTTTTTT.

The V gene is TRBV18, the J gene TRBJ1-1; 12 bases line up with TRBD1. Germline V gives CDR1 KGHSH, CDR2 LQKENI. The CDR3 is 16 amino acids. With 6 bases clipped from V and 5 bases from J, the junction kept 10 bases outside the gene matches. CDR3 nucleotides: TGTGCCAGCTCCCGTGGGACAGGGGGCGCGAAGACTGAAGCTTTCTTT. Amino acids: CASSRGTGGAKTEAFF. Supplemented by reference TRBV18 and TRBJ1-1, the full variable domain reads NAGVMQNPRHLVRRRGQEARLRCSPMKGHSHVYWYRQLPEEGLKFMVYLQKENIIDESGMPKERFSAEFPKEGPSILRIQQVVRGDSAAYFCASSRGTGGAKTEAFFGQGTRLTVV.

The CDR3 loop reads CASSQTGVDSPLHF. The CDR3 nucleotides are TGTGCCAGCAGCCAGACAGGGGTCGATTCACCCCTCCACTTT. The rearrangement links TRBV5-4 to TRBJ1-6, with TRBD1 identical over 8 bases. The germline V gene encodes CDR1 SGHNT and CDR2 YYREEE (reference sequence). The CDR3 spans 14 residues. The J segment lost 8 bases and the V segment lost 4 bases, leaving 5 bases of the junction unmatched. Drawing the rest from reference TRBV5-4 and TRBJ1-6, the complete variable domain is ETGVTQSPTHLIKTRGQQVTLRCSSQSGHNTVSWYQQALGQGPQFIFQYYREEENGRGNFPPRFSGLQFPNYSSELNVNALELDDSALYLCASSQTGVDSPLHFGNGTRLTVT.

The rearrangement uses TRBV19 and TRBJ1-5; 7 nucleotides line up with TRBD1. J gave up 0 bases and V 10 bases, and 6 bases lay outside the gene matches. The CDR3 contains 14 residues. The germline V gene has CDR1 LNHDA and CDR2 SQIVND (reference sequence). The chain's CDR3 is CATTDRYSNQPQHF. As DNA, the CDR3 is TGTGCCACCACGGACAGGTATAGCAATCAGCCCCAGCATTTT.

The chain combines TRBV6-2 or TRBV6-3 with TRBJ2-7; D uncertain. Germline V gives CDR1 MNHEY, CDR2 SVGEGT. The CDR3 totals 13 residues. V lost 2 bases to trimming and J lost 0 bases, with 5 bases between them. This CDR3 reads CASSYASSYEQYF. The CDR3 nucleotides read TGTGCCAGCAGTTACGCCAGCTCCTACGAGCAGTACTTC.

This clone was counted a single time. The rearrangement uses TRBV19 and TRBJ1-1; D ambiguous. The V gene lost 3 bases and the J gene lost 3 bases, with 14 bases spanning the gap. CDR1 is LNHDA and CDR2 is SQIVND in the germline V gene (reference sequence). CDR3 length: 15 residues. CDR3 residues: CASSIVVSRDTEAFF. The CDR3 DNA sequence: TGTGCCAGTAGTATCGTGGTCTCCCGGGACACTGAAGCTTTCTTT.

The chain joins TRBV7-6 to TRBJ2-1, with D possibly TRBD2 on 6 matching bases. The CDR3 has 16 residues. V gave up 1 base and J gave up 1 base, with 11 bases separating them. Germline CDR1 and CDR2: SGHVS and FNYEAQ. The CDR3 sequence is CASSLVSGPSYNEQFF. CDR3 nucleotides: TGTGCCAGCAGCTTAGTTAGCGGACCGTCCTACAATGAGCAGTTCTTC.